The rows below give T cell receptor beta chains drawn from one sample of a study of T cells in Graves' hyperthyroidism and ophthalmopathy. TCRdb re-derived calls from the multiplex PCR reads in MiXCR, one entry per CDR3 protein. This table holds 550,000 to 700,000 distinct CDR3 sequences, around 45% found once. Sample: peripheral blood or thyroid tissue (not recorded which). These receptors were collected from an adult woman with Graves' disease, either hyperthyroidism or ophthalmopathy (not recorded which). Each CDR3 is given with its conserved first and last residue. The D gene is left open where the match is weak. Size is stated for part of the rows, as once, few or many counts, or as a class when the clone is expanded.

d_call	j_call	v_call	cdr3_length	clone_size	cdr3_nt	cdr3_aa
-	TRBJ1-5	TRBV15	15	once	TGTGCCACCAGTCCTGCCCTAGTGGGAGAGGAGACCCAGCATTTT	CATSPALVGEETQHF
-	TRBJ2-7	TRBV5-5	16	-	TGTGCCAGCAGCTTAGGATTGGACAGAGCTTCCTACGAGCAGTACTTC	CASSLGLDRASYEQYF
TRBD1	TRBJ2-7	TRBV7-9	14	many	TGTGCCAGCAGCAAAGGACAGGGCCTAGGGGAGCAGTACTTC	CASSKGQGLGEQYF
-	TRBJ1-1	TRBV7-8	15	-	TGTGCCAGCAGCTTAGCTGGAGCGGGAGAGGCTTTGGCTTTCTTT	CASSLAGAGEALAFF
-	TRBJ2-7	TRBV30	14	-	TGTGCCTGGAGTGCTGGGGGCGTCCTTTACGAGCAGTACTTC	CAWSAGGVLYEQYF
TRBD1	TRBJ1-2	TRBV5-1	13	-	TGCGCCAGCAGCCCCGGACAGGCAGAAGGCTACACCTTC	CASSPGQAEGYTF
-	TRBJ2-5	TRBV7-2	14	once	TGTGCCAGCAGCTTAGCAGGGACCCGAGAGACCCAGTACTTC	CASSLAGTRETQYF
-	TRBJ1-1	TRBV7-2	18	many	TGTGCCAGCAGCTTAGGGGGGTCACAGGTTTCCTTTGGCACTGAAGCTTTCTTT	CASSLGGSQVSFGTEAFF
TRBD1	TRBJ2-7	TRBV7-9	13	-	TGTGCCAGGACAGGGGGAAATGTAGGCGAGCAGTACTTC	CARTGGNVGEQYF
TRBD1	TRBJ2-2	TRBV19	18	many	TGTGCCAGTAGTACAAAGGGACAGGAGTTCGCGAACACCGGGGAGCTGTTTTTT	CASSTKGQEFANTGELFF
-	TRBJ2-7	TRBV28	14	-	TGTGCCAGCAGGGGATTACAGGGTTCCTACGAGCAGTACTTC	CASRGLQGSYEQYF
-	TRBJ2-6	TRBV28	16	-	TGTGCCAGCAGTTACTCCTGGGGCTCTGGGGCCAACGTCCTGACTTTC	CASSYSWGSGANVLTF
-	TRBJ2-3	TRBV15	15	few	TGTGCCACCAGCAGAGCAAGAGCCGCGACAGATACGCAGTATTTT	CATSRARAATDTQYF
TRBD1	TRBJ2-5	TRBV10-3	14	many	TGTGCCATCAGCCTACAGGGGGGCGATCAGCCCCAGTACTTC	CAISLQGGDQPQYF
TRBD1	TRBJ1-3	TRBV7-2	16	-	TGTGCCAGCAGCTCCGCACAGGGGCAGTTCGGAAACACCATACATTTT	CASSSAQGQFGNTIHF
TRBD1	TRBJ2-5	TRBV20-1	13	-	TGCAGTGCACTGGACAGGGTCCAAGAGACCCAGTACTTC	CSALDRVQETQYF
TRBD2	TRBJ2-5	TRBV2	14	many	TGTGCCAGCGGAATTACGGGAGGTCGGGAGACCCAGTACTTC	CASGITGGRETQYF
TRBD1	TRBJ1-6	TRBV5-1	15	-	TGCGCCAGCAGCACGTCGACAGGGAGTAATTCACCCCTCCACTTT	CASSTSTGSNSPLHF
-	TRBJ2-5	TRBV9	12	-	TGTGCCAGCAGCGCTTACCAAGAGACCCAGTACTTC	CASSAYQETQYF
-	TRBJ2-2	TRBV10-3	11	-	TGTGCCATCGGGGCTCCCGGGGAGCTGTTTTTT	CAIGAPGELFF
TRBD2	TRBJ2-6	TRBV10-3	16	-	TGTGCCATCACTAGCGGCTCTAGCTCTGGGGCCAACGTCCTGACTTTC	CAITSGSSSGANVLTF
-	TRBJ1-1	TRBV10-2	14	many	TGCGCCAGCAGAAACGAGGGGGTGGTCACTGAAGCTTTCTTT	CASRNEGVVTEAFF
TRBD2	TRBJ2-2	TRBV10-3	16	-	TGTGCCATCAGTGAAATAGCGGGAGGGCCTATCGGGGAGCTGTTTTTT	CAISEIAGGPIGELFF
-	TRBJ2-2	TRBV2	14	few	TGTGCCAGCAGTCGTCGGAGGGGGACCGGGGAGCTGTTTTTT	CASSRRRGTGELFF
-	TRBJ1-2	TRBV29-1	13	few	TGCAGCGTCCCAAGACCGGGCCTAGCTGGCTACACCTTC	CSVPRPGLAGYTF
-	TRBJ2-3	TRBV29-1	11	-	TGCAGCCTAGCTTTAGGGGTAACGCAGTATTTT	CSLALGVTQYF
-	TRBJ2-2	TRBV19	9	-	TGTGCCAGTAGTATAGAGCTGTTTTTT	CASSIELFF
-	TRBJ2-7	TRBV29-1	14	-	TGCAGCGTCAAAGGCGGGGGCGCAATCTACGAGCAGTACTTC	CSVKGGGAIYEQYF
TRBD1	TRBJ1-2	TRBV7-8	13	-	TGTGCCAGCAGCTTAAGGACAGGAGCTAGCTACACCTTC	CASSLRTGASYTF
TRBD2	TRBJ2-7	TRBV20-1	14	-	TGCAGTGCTAGTGCTCGGGAGGCCGGCTACGAGCAGTACTTC	CSASAREAGYEQYF
TRBD1	TRBJ1-1	TRBV29-1	13	-	TGCAGCGTTGGGCCGACAGGGGACACTGAAGCTTTCTTT	CSVGPTGDTEAFF
TRBD2	TRBJ2-7	TRBV5-1	16	once	TGCGCCAGCAGCTTGGAATTGGTAGCGGGATCAGTAGAGCAGTACTTC	CASSLELVAGSVEQYF
-	TRBJ2-6	TRBV27	14	many	TGTGCCAGCACCGAAGCCCCTGGGGCCAACGTCCTGACTTTC	CASTEAPGANVLTF
-	TRBJ1-1	TRBV6-2/TRBV6-3	17	-	TGTGCCAGCAGTGGGATAACTAGGGCAGGCCGGAACACTGAAGCTTTCTTT	CASSGITRAGRNTEAFF
-	TRBJ2-5	TRBV9	15	-	TGTGCCAGCAGCGCCTCGGGGGTCGGTTCAGAGACCCAGTACTTC	CASSASGVGSETQYF
TRBD1	TRBJ2-2	TRBV5-1	15	many	TGCGCCAGCAGCATGGACAGGCCGTTAACCGGGGAGCTGTTTTTT	CASSMDRPLTGELFF
TRBD2	TRBJ2-2	TRBV4-1	16	many	TGCGCCAGCAGCCACCTAGCGGGAGGGCCTTCTCTGGGGCTGTTTTTT	CASSHLAGGPSLGLFF
TRBD1	TRBJ2-6	TRBV6-1	18	-	TGTGCCAGCAGTGGGACAGGGGGGACCTACTCTGGGGCCAACGTCCTGACTTTC	CASSGTGGTYSGANVLTF
-	TRBJ1-1	TRBV10-3	16	-	TGTGCCATCAGTGAAGGGGGACCTGGGATGAACACTGAAGCTTTCTTT	CAISEGGPGMNTEAFF
-	TRBJ1-3	TRBV19	13	-	TGTGCCAGTAGTATGGGGACGCGGAGAGCCATATATTTT	CASSMGTRRAIYF
-	TRBJ2-2	TRBV29-1	14	once	TGCAGCGTTTTTTGGGGAACGAACACCGGGGAGCTGTTTTTT	CSVFWGTNTGELFF
-	TRBJ1-3	TRBV5-1	14	-	TGCGCCAGCAGGGGCGCGGGTTTCGGAAACACCATATATTTT	CASRGAGFGNTIYF
-	TRBJ2-7	TRBV20-1	12	many	TGCAGTGCACCAGGGAACGCCTACGAGCAGTACTTC	CSAPGNAYEQYF
TRBD1	TRBJ2-7	TRBV15	14	few	TGTGCCACCAGCAGATTACAGGGGACCTACGAGCAGTACTTC	CATSRLQGTYEQYF
-	TRBJ2-5	TRBV2	14	many	TGTGCCAGCAGTGAAGTGTGGGGTCCAGAGACCCAGTACTTC	CASSEVWGPETQYF
-	TRBJ1-2	TRBV10-3	16	many	TGTGCCGCAAGAGGGACTTCCCTACATAATAACTATGGCTACACCTTC	CAARGTSLHNNYGYTF